The source of this TCR beta chain is a study of CD8 T cells in ankylosing spondylitis. TCRdb re-called the 5' RACE reads with MiXCR, one entry per CDR3 protein. The repertoire holds just under 550,000 distinct CDR3 sequences, with more than 9.5% as singletons. General study points: Characteristic of ankylosing spondylitis blood, it appeared, was a TCR beta motif comprising roughly 8 highly homologous variants.

This clonotype was detected a few times. Its antigen is undetermined. Trimming removed 2 bases at V and 4 bases at J, with 12 bases between. CDR3 length: 15 amino acids. In germline, CDR1 is SGHDT, CDR2 YYEEEE. The sequencing input was blood, either unsorted or a sorted T cell fraction (not recorded which). The chain joins TRBV5-6 to TRBJ2-2, with D maybe TRBD1 (6 bases). The receptor comes from a male donor with ankylosing spondylitis. The chain's CDR3 is CASSLGGAPTGELFF. The DNA of the CDR3 is TGTGCCAGCAGCTTAGGGGGAGCCCCCACCGGGGAGCTGTTTTTT.